These 2 T cell receptor beta chains were all obtained from the same sample, sequenced in a study of T cell clonality in common variable immunodeficiency. Their antigen targets remain unknown. Produced via immunoSEQ multiplex PCR; TCRdb's table is partial and in-frame only. The sample was found to contain about 33,000 clones, and every one recurs. Regarding the study as a whole: In common variable immunodeficiency, TCR beta chains reportedly carried fewer deletions and N-nucleotide insertions.

The sequenced sample consisted of peripheral blood mononuclear cells. The receptor set was obtained from a human donor with common variable immunodeficiency.

This clone was detected many times. Sequencing ends 3 residues short of the CDR3 end; the germline J gene provides the rest. This chain joins TRBV20-1 and TRBJ1-5; TRBD1 aligns across 11 bases. Trimming took 7 bases from V and 9 from J; bases not matched to a gene: 14. Germline loops: CDR1 DFQATT, CDR2 SNEGSKA (reference sequence). The CDR3 spans 15 residues. The CDR3 region is CSVLGTGGRLGPQHF. The sequenced part of the CDR3 DNA is TGCAGTGTCCTCGGGACAGGGGGAAGGTTAGGGCCC.

On this clone: The CDR3 end is not reached by the read, which stops 3 residues before it; the germline J gene fills it in. The V call is TRBV6-1, the J call TRBJ1-6; D is uncertain. Germline lookup yields CDR1 MNHNS and CDR2 SASEGT. Trimming shortened V by 4 bases and J by 0 bases, and 7 bases separated the two germline ends. The CDR3 is 15 amino acids. The CDR3 sequence: CASSVSLSYNSPLHF. Partial CDR3 DNA: TGTGCCAGCAGTGTTAGTCTCTCCTATAATTCACCC.